The rows below give T cell receptor beta chains drawn from one sample of a study of monozygotic twins with inflammatory bowel disease. TCRdb reprocessed the 5' RACE reads, keeping one entry per CDR3 protein, no DNA. This listing includes some 440,000 distinct CDR3 sequences. The sample comprised blood. The source is a human donor with ulcerative colitis or Crohn's disease, or a healthy co-twin of an affected twin (not recorded which). The CDR3 runs from the conserved cysteine through the conserved F or W.

V,J,CDR3
TRBV28,TRBJ2-5,CASSPFGTSGSGETQYF
TRBV29-1,TRBJ1-4,CSVESSQGEKLFF
TRBV6-2/TRBV6-3,TRBJ2-5,CASSTDRETQYF
TRBV5-6,TRBJ1-4,CASSVDRAEANEKLFF
TRBV10-3,TRBJ1-3,CAISDVTISGNTIYF
TRBV29-1,TRBJ1-1,CSVDSMNTEAFF
TRBV28,TRBJ2-7,CASSFAELLYEQYF
TRBV20-1,TRBJ1-4,CSASGAAVTNEKLFF
TRBV30,TRBJ1-6,CAWSPDRTFLRSPLHF
TRBV7-2,TRBJ1-5,CASSPGGTGSQHF
TRBV6-2/TRBV6-3,TRBJ1-5,CASSPGQVWQPQHF
TRBV10-3,TRBJ2-1,CAISEPWAKSIGNEQFF
TRBV21-1,TRBJ2-5,CASRHGTGGEETQYF
TRBV29-1,TRBJ1-2,CSVAFPGGIGGYTF
TRBV6-2/TRBV6-3,TRBJ2-4,CASSYSTELAKNIQYF
TRBV15,TRBJ2-1,CATSPLDLGNNEQFF
TRBV5-1,TRBJ2-3,CASSFSLAGATDTQYF
TRBV4-1,TRBJ2-2,CASSLGDGELFF
TRBV7-9,TRBJ2-5,CASSNRGKQETQYF
TRBV20-1,TRBJ1-5,CSARNTGGRNQPQHF
TRBV7-8,TRBJ2-1,CASSLRANYNEQFF
TRBV5-4,TRBJ2-3,CASSPDGPDTQYF
TRBV7-9,TRBJ2-5,CASSPRTTQETQYF
TRBV28,TRBJ2-7,CAARTGGTSYEQYF
TRBV6-6,TRBJ2-3,CASIRVAGRGTQYF
TRBV5-1,TRBJ2-1,CASSLGAENEQFF
TRBV5-1,TRBJ2-7,CASSVSSGSSYEQYF
TRBV4-1,TRBJ1-1,CASSQEGRRGTEAFF
TRBV7-2,TRBJ2-3,CASSTDLRVWDTQYF
TRBV5-1,TRBJ2-3,CASSLGQPADTQYF
TRBV6-5,TRBJ2-2,CASSYSSLAGATGELFF
TRBV27,TRBJ1-6,CASSNTGAINSPLHF
TRBV15,TRBJ1-5,CATGGNQPQHF
TRBV29-1,TRBJ1-1,CSVDSRQWNTEAFF
TRBV27,TRBJ1-5,CASSLKGRQWGNQPQHF
TRBV7-2,TRBJ1-6,CASSLDRGNNSPLHF
TRBV28,TRBJ1-2,CASSLSGPVKYGYTF